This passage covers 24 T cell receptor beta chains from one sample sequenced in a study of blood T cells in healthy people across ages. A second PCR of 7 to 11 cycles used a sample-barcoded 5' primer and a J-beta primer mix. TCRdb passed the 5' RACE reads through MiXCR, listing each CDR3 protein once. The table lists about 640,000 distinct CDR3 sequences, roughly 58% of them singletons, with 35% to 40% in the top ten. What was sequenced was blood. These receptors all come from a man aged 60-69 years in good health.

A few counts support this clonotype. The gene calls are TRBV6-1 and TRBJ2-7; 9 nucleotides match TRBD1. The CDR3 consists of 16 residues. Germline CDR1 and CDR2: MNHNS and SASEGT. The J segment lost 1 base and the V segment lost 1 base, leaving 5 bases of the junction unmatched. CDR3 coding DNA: TGTGCCAGCAGTGAAGGATGGGGACAGGGTTCCTACGAGCAGTACTTC. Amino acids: CASSEGWGQGSYEQYF.

The CDR3: CASSAPGRNNEQFF. CDR3 in DNA: TGTGCCAGCAGTGCCCCAGGGAGGAACAATGAGCAGTTCTTC. The V and J genes are TRBV25-1 and TRBJ2-1; D possibly corresponds to TRBD2 (6 bases). Germline V gene data show CDR1 as MGHDK and CDR2 as SYGVNS. V dropped 4 bases and J dropped 5 bases, with 12 bases sitting between them. This CDR3 comprises 14 residues.

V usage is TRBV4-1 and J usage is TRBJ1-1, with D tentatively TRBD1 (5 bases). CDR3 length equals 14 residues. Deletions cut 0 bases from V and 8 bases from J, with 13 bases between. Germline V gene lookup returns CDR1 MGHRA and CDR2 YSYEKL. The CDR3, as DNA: TGCGCCAGCAGCCAAGATTCGGGACTACGGGAAGCTTTCTTT. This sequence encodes CASSQDSGLREAFF.

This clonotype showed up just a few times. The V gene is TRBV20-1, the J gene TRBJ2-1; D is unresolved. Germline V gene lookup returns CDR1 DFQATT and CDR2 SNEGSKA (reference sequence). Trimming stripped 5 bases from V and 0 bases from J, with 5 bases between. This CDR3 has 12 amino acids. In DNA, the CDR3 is TGCAGTGCTGGGCGCTCCTACAATGAGCAGTTCTTC. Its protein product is CSAGRSYNEQFF.

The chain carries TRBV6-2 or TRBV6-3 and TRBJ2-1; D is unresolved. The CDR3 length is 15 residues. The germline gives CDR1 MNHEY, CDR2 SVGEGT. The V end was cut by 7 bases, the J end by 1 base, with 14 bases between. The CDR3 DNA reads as TGTGCCAGCAACGAGCCGGGTTCTTCCTACAATGAGCAGTTCTTC. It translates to CASNEPGSSYNEQFF.

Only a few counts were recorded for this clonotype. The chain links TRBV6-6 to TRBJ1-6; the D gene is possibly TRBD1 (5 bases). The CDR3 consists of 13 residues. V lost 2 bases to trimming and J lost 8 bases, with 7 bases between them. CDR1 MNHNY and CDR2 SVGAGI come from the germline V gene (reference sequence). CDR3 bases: TGTGCCAGCAGTTACCTGGGGGATTCACCCCTCCACTTT. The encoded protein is CASSYLGDSPLHF.

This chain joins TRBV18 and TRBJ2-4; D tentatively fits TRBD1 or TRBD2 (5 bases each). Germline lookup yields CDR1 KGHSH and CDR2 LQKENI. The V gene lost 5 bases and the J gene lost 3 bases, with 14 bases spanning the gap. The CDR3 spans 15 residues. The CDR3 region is CASSSGTDLKNIQYF. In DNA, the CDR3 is TGTGCCAGCTCATCAGGGACGGACCTCAAAAACATTCAGTACTTC.

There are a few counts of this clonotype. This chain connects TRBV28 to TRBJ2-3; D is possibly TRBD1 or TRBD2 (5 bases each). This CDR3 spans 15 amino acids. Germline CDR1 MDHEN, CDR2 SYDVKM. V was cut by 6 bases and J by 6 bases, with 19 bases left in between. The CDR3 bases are TGTGCCAGCAGGCCCGGGACGGGTCTATCGGATACGCAGTATTTT. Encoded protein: CASRPGTGLSDTQYF.

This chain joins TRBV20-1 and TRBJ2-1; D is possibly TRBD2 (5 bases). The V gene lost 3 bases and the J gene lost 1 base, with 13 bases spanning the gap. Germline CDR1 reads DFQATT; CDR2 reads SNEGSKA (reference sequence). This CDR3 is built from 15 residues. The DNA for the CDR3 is TGCAGTGCTAGGCCCCCCGGGGTATCCTACAATGAGCAGTTCTTC. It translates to CSARPPGVSYNEQFF.

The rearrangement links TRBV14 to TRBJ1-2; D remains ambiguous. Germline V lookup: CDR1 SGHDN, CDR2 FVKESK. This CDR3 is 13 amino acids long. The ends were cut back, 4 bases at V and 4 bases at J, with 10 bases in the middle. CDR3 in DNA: TGTGCCAGCAGCCCGACGTACGCCTATGGCTACACCTTC. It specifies CASSPTYAYGYTF.

The CDR3 loop is CASSQDADRKYTGELFF. The CDR3 nucleotides read TGTGCCAGCAGCCAAGATGCCGACCGCAAATACACCGGGGAGCTGTTTTTT. The genes are TRBV4-2 and TRBJ2-2; D is unclear. Germline V gene data show CDR1 as LGHNA and CDR2 as YNFKEQ. The CDR3 extends over 17 amino acids. With 0 bases removed from V and 3 bases from J, the gap between germline ends came to 14 bases.

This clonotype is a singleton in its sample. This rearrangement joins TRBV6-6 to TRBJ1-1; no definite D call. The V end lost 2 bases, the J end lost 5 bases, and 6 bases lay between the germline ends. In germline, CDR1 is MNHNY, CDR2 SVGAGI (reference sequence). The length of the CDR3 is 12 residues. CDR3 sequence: CASSYGETEAFF. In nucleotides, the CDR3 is TGTGCCAGCAGTTACGGGGAGACTGAAGCTTTCTTT.

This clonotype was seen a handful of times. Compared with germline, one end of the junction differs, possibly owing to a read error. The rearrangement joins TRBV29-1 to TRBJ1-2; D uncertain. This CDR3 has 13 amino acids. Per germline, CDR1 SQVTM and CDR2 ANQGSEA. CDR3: CSVEKQSTYGHTF. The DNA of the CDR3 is TGCAGCGTTGAAAAACAGAGTACCTATGGCCACACCTTC.

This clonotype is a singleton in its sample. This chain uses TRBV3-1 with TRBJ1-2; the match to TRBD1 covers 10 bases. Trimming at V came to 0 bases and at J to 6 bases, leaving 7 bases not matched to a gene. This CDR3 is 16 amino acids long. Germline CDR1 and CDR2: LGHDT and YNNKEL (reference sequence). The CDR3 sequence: CASSQDEGTGANGYTF. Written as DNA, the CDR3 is TGTGCCAGCAGCCAAGACGAGGGGACAGGGGCGAATGGCTACACCTTC. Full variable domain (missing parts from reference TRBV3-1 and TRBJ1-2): DTAVSQTPKYLVTQMGNDKSIKCEQNLGHDTMYWYKQDSKKFLKIMFSYNNKELIINETVPNRFSPKSPDKAHLNLHINSLELGDSAVYFCASSQDEGTGANGYTFGSGTRLTVV.

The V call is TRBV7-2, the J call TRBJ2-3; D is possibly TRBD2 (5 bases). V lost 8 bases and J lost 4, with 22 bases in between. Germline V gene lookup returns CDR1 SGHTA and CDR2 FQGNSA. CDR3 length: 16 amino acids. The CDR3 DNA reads TGTGCCAGCGACTATACTGACTTGCGAAGCCCAGATACGCAGTATTTT. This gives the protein CASDYTDLRSPDTQYF.

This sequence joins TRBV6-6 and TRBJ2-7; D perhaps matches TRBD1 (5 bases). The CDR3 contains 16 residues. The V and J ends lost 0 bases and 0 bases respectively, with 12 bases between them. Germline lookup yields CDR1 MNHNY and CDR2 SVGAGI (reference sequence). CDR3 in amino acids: CASSYSTAENSYEQYF. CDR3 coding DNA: TGTGCCAGCAGTTACTCGACAGCAGAAAACTCCTACGAGCAGTACTTC.

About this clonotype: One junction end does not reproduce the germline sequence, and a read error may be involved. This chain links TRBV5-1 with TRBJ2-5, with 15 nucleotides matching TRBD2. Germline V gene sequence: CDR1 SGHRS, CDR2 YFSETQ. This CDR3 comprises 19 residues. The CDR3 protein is CASSLLGGLAGGNQETQYF. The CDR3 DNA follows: TGCGCCAGCAGCCTCCTGGGCGGACTAGCGGGGGGGAACCAGGAGACCCAGTACTTC.

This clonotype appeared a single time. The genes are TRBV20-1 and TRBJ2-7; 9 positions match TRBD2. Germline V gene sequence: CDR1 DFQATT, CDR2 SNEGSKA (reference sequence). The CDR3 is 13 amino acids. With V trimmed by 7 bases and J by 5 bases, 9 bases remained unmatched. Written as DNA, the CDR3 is TGCAGTGTCGGGCTAGCGGGGCGGGACGAGCAGTACTTC. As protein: CSVGLAGRDEQYF.

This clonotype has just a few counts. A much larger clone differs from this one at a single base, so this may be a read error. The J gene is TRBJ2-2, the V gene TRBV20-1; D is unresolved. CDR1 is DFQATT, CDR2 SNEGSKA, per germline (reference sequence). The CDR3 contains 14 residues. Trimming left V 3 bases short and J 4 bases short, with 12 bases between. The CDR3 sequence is CSARARPATGELFF. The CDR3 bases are TGCAGTGCTAGGGCCCGGCCGGCCACCGGGGAGCTGTTTTTT.

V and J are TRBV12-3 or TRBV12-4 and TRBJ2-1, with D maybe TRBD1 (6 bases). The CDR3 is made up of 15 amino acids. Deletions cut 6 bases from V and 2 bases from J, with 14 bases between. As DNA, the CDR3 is TGTGCCAGCAGCGAACAGGGAGCTGCCTACAATGAGCAGTTCTTC. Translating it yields CASSEQGAAYNEQFF.

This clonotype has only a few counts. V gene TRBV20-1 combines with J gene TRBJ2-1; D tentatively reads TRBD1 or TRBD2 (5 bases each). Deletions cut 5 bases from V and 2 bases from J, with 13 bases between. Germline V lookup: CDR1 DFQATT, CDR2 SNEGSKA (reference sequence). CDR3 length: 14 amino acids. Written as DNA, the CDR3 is TGCAGTGCTTCGGTGGGGGTGACCTACAATGAGCAGTTCTTC. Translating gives CSASVGVTYNEQFF.

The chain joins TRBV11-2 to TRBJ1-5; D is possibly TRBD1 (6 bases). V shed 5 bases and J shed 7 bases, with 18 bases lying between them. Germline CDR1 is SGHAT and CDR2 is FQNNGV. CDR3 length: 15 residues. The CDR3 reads CASSRTTGSSQPQHF. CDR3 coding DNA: TGTGCCAGCAGCCGAACTACAGGGTCCTCCCAGCCCCAGCATTTT.

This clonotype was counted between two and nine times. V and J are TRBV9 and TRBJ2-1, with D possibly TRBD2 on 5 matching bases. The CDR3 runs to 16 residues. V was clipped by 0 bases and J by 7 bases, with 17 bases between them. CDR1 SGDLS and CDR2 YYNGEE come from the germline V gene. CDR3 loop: CASSVGGWGGGNEQFF. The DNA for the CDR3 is TGTGCCAGCAGCGTAGGAGGGTGGGGTGGAGGTAATGAGCAGTTCTTC.

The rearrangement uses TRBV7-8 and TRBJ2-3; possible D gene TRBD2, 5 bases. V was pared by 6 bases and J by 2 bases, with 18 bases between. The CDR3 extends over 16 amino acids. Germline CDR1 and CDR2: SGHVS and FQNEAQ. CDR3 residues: CASSLLSGLLTDTQYF. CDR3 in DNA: TGTGCCAGCAGTTTACTCTCAGGACTTCTCACAGATACGCAGTATTTT.